The sequence of this TCR beta chain was determined in a study of blood T cell repertoires in COVID-19 (dated by TCRdb to the early 2020s). With respect to the entire study: Collaborator samples came from the United States, Italy and Spain and covered acute and convalescent phases of COVID-19. The prospective study material was composed of cDNA or gDNA derived from T cells, B-cell-depleted T cells, or PBMCs. Subjects who had been exposed to COVID-19, were actively infected with it, or had recovered from it provided the deeply sampled blood TCRbeta repertoires that made up the dataset. Where available, HLA class I and class II types were taken from metadata supplied by the sample provider and were not determined by assay-based typing. Samples were obtained from the ongoing ImmuneRACE study (first 160 participants) and from over 1,000 subjects provided by 6 global collaborators. Sample metadata almost always included a de-identified subject ID, COVID-19 status, age in years and sex. The repertoires were released in a freely available public database meant as a resource for research on the immune response to SARS-CoV-2.

General conclusions and limits of the study: How much clinical and demographic metadata was included differed by source and by participant, and the metadata was provided uncurated.

TCRbeta CDR3 regions were amplified from genomic DNA by means of the immunoSEQ Assay, a bias-controlled multiplex PCR. Processing in the source paper ran as follows. The number of nucleated cells in each sample was estimated from the amplification of reference gene primers within the assay. Sequence reads were collapsed and filtered to measure the absolute abundance of every unique TCRbeta CDR3 rearrangement. For each sample, productive Simpson clonality was calculated as the square root of Simpson's diversity index over productive rearrangements. Drawn from immuneACCESS, this table holds only the in-frame rearrangements with V and J called that TCRdb kept. Clones are partly lost; checked studies trace under half to an unresolved V gene and leave the rest unexplained. Clone size and V and J calls were adopted from that table, with D and trimming inferred from the DNA. Across this sample there are about 440,000 clones, with roughly nine tenths seen only once. Nearly 2% of the sample comes from the top ten.

Based on the germline V gene, the CDR1 and CDR2 sequences are MNHEY and SVGEGT. The CDR3 starts with the cysteine, ends with the phenylalanine, and has 13 residues. Only the CDR3 part of the read is kept: 39 bases, read in frame from the first base. V is reduced by 4 bases and J by 5 bases, leaving a spacing of 11 bases between them. Participants in the prospective study were aged roughly 18 to 89 years, lived in more than 20 United States geographic areas, and enrolled through a virtual design. To assign participants to cohorts, the prospective study relied on clinical history that participants themselves reported in a screening survey and a study questionnaire. Each participant in the prospective study had whole blood, serum and a nasopharyngeal or oropharyngeal swab collected by mobile phlebotomists. Additional blood draws and questionnaires over an approximately 2-month period could optionally be provided by prospective study participants. Before DNA extraction, prospective study blood samples were shipped either frozen or at room temperature.

Notes on this clone: The target of this receptor is not known. The record has no base qualities; no much larger clone is one base away.

In this chain, TRBV6-2 or TRBV6-3 is recombined with TRBJ2-5; 5 matching bases give a weak D call of TRBD2. The sample taken for sequencing was PBMCs or T cells enriched from blood (not recorded which). The clonotype comes from a woman between 18 and 29 years old with acute COVID-19. The CDR3 reads CASSSKERETQYF. The nucleotides read TGTGCCAGCAGTTCGAAGGAGCGGGAGACCCAGTACTTC.